Many counts were recorded for the clone carrying this T cell receptor beta chain. These data come from a study of T cell changes during pregnancy in multiple sclerosis. The ends lost 3 bases at V and 7 bases at J; junction bases unmatched: 8. The germline gives CDR1 MNHEY, CDR2 SMNVEV (reference sequence). This CDR3 has 14 amino acids. This table comes from immunoSEQ multiplex PCR, and its TCRdb copy is limited to in-frame clones, with some not included. This sample has some 90,000 clones; roughly 91% occur once, and the top ten carry roughly 1.7%. The origin of this receptor is a female donor in good health, enrolled as a control in a pregnancy study. Specimen: peripheral blood, collected after pregnancy. The chain carries TRBV27 and TRBJ1-2, with TRBD1 matching over 7 bases. CDR3 in amino acids: CASSLGGRGSGYTF. CDR3 nucleotides: TGTGCCAGCAGTTTGGGGGGCAGGGGGAGTGGCTACACCTTC.